A single T cell receptor beta chain is shown here with its context. Its antigen remains unidentified. Time point given: persistent/refractory GD, antithyroid drugs over 5 years with positive TRAb. PBMC-extracted RNA yielded the TCR library. Approximately 9 milliliters of peripheral blood were taken and placed in EDTA tubes. The CDR3 covers 13 residues. Germline V lookup: CDR1 DFQATT, CDR2 SNEGSKA (reference sequence). V was cut by 1 base and J by 6 bases, with 10 bases left in between. This entry belongs to a study of regulatory T cells in long-lasting Graves disease. Study-level information: Graves' disease counted as persistent after over 5 years of antithyroid drugs with positive TSH receptor antibodies.

Assembly of TCR beta libraries relied on iRepertoire HTBI primers together with Arm-PCR of CDR3 regions. TCRdb reanalysed the multiplex PCR reads using MiXCR and keeps one entry per CDR3 protein. The sample carries more than 650,000 distinct CDR3 sequences, 25% to 30% recorded once. Study conclusions and caveats: Favored usage of TRBV28, TRBJ1-2 and TRBJ2-5 was recorded in persistent disease. Thyroid tissue went unexamined; only peripheral blood was analyzed.

The specimen comprised peripheral blood mononuclear cells (PBMCs), sampled when the disease was refractory, from a patient treated with antithyroid drugs. The clonotype was recovered from a female donor with Graves disease. J is TRBJ1-5 and V is TRBV20-1, with D maybe TRBD1 (5 bases). The CDR3 coding sequence is TGCAGTGCTAGAGTAGGGGCTGGTCAGCCCCAGCATTTT. It specifies CSARVGAGQPQHF.